Listed here is a single T cell receptor beta chain. The germline V gene encodes CDR1 MGHDK and CDR2 SYGVNS. With 2 bases removed from V and 1 base from J, the gap between germline ends came to 11 bases. CDR3 length: 16 amino acids. TCRbeta library preparation incorporated unique molecular identifiers. TCRdb re-analysed the PCR reads in MiXCR, keeping a single row per CDR3 protein. The sample yields a few hundred thousand distinct CDR3 sequences, roughly a quarter seen once. The data belong to a study of T-cell reconstitution after alpha-beta-depleted transplantation in children. The sequenced sample was PBMCs, mostly from graft donor cells, obtained 360 days after TCRalphabeta/CD19-depleted stem cell transplant. This chain joins TRBV25-1 and TRBJ2-2, with D possibly matching TRBD2 (6 bases). The clonotype comes from a female patient between 2 and 15 years old who had a stem cell transplant for congenital amegakaryocytic thrombocytopenia, so the T cells may come from the graft donor. The CDR3 DNA follows: TGTGCCAGCAGTGAACCGGCGGGAAAGAACACCGGGGAGCTGTTTTTT. This sequence encodes CASSEPAGKNTGELFF.